One and the same sample provided the 4 T cell receptor beta chains below, sequenced in a study of blood T cell repertoires in COVID-19 (dated by TCRdb to 2020 to 2022). The library relied on the immunoSEQ multiplex PCR assay. The clones in this table, taken by TCRdb from immuneACCESS, are in-frame only. Not every clone is retained; where verified, under half of the shortfall comes from an unresolved V gene, and the cause of the rest is unknown. The sample table records 250,000 to 350,000 clones; 86% of these occur just once. 3% of the sample rests with the top ten. Specimen: peripheral blood. The source of these receptors is a woman in her 30s with active or convalescent COVID-19.

J is TRBJ1-5 and V is TRBV2; D is unclear. Germline lookup yields CDR1 SNHLY and CDR2 FYNNEI. Trimming shortened V by 2 bases and J by 7 bases, and 15 bases separated the two germline ends. The CDR3 is 15 amino acids. The CDR3 region is CASSESRGEEQPQHF. The DNA of the CDR3 is TGTGCCAGCAGTGAATCTCGGGGAGAAGAACAGCCCCAGCATTTT.

The CDR3 sequence is CASRSGFGAFF. The CDR3 DNA sequence: TGTGCCAGCAGGTCAGGGTTTGGGGCTTTCTTT. This chain connects TRBV27 to TRBJ1-1, with a possible D match to TRBD1 (5 bases). Germline loops: CDR1 MNHEY, CDR2 SMNVEV (reference sequence). V gave up 6 bases and J gave up 11 bases, with 13 bases separating them. CDR3 length: 11 amino acids.

The chain joins TRBV5-1 to TRBJ2-1; 11 positions match TRBD2. The germline CDR1 and CDR2 sequences are SGHRS and YFSETQ. The CDR3 loop spans 16 amino acids. The ends lost 4 bases at V and 5 bases at J; junction bases unmatched: 8. The CDR3 protein is CASSPPSGGQNNEQFF. Written as DNA, the CDR3 is TGCGCCAGCAGCCCCCCTAGCGGGGGGCAAAACAATGAGCAGTTCTTC.

Remarks on this clone: One junction end does not reproduce the germline sequence, and a read error may be involved. The rearrangement links TRBV7-7 to TRBJ2-5, with D possibly TRBD1 on 6 matching bases. Germline CDR1 is SSHAT and CDR2 is FNYEAQ (reference sequence). The CDR3 extends over 14 amino acids. CDR3 DNA: TGTGCTAGCAGCTTACAGGGTGGGAAAGAGACCCAGTACTTC. It translates to CASSLQGGKETQYF.